Listed below are T cell receptor beta chains from one sample, sequenced in a study of T cells after yellow fever vaccination. TCRdb itself ran the 5' RACE reads through MiXCR, one entry per CDR3 protein. The sample records hundreds of thousands of distinct CDR3 sequences, 10% to 15% being singletons. This sample comprised PBMCs, obtained on the day of the yellow fever booster vaccination. The receptors come from a man younger than 40 who received the YFV17D yellow fever vaccine. CDR3s include the opening cysteine and the closing phenylalanine or tryptophan. Each record gives: CDR3 length, D gene, clone size, J gene, V gene, CDR3 protein, CDR3 DNA. A D gene is named only where the DNA matches it firmly. Only part of the rows carry a size: once, few, many, or a class if the clone is expanded.

CDR3 length: 13
D gene: NA
clone size: NA
J gene: TRBJ2-1
V gene: TRBV5-1
CDR3 protein: CASSLAGRSEQFF
CDR3 DNA: TGCGCCAGCAGCTTGGCGGGGAGGAGTGAGCAGTTCTTC

CDR3 length: 12
D gene: NA
clone size: few
J gene: TRBJ1-1
V gene: TRBV27
CDR3 protein: CASSSGGVKAFF
CDR3 DNA: TGTGCCAGCAGTTCTGGGGGGGTAAAAGCTTTCTTT

CDR3 length: 12
D gene: NA
clone size: many
J gene: TRBJ1-2
V gene: TRBV28
CDR3 protein: CASTQGNYGYTF
CDR3 DNA: TGTGCCAGCACCCAGGGAAACTATGGCTACACCTTC

CDR3 length: 13
D gene: NA
clone size: few
J gene: TRBJ2-1
V gene: TRBV10-3
CDR3 protein: CAIEASSSNEQFF
CDR3 DNA: TGTGCCATCGAGGCGAGTAGTAGTAATGAGCAGTTCTTC

CDR3 length: 13
D gene: NA
clone size: NA
J gene: TRBJ2-1
V gene: TRBV7-9
CDR3 protein: CASSQSTSNEQFF
CDR3 DNA: TGTGCCAGCAGCCAGAGTACTAGCAATGAGCAGTTCTTC

CDR3 length: 14
D gene: NA
clone size: NA
J gene: TRBJ2-3
V gene: TRBV9
CDR3 protein: CASTGGDLTDTQYF
CDR3 DNA: TGTGCCAGCACCGGGGGAGATCTCACAGATACGCAGTATTTT

CDR3 length: 14
D gene: TRBD1
clone size: NA
J gene: TRBJ2-5
V gene: TRBV7-9
CDR3 protein: CASSRDSGQETQYF
CDR3 DNA: TGTGCCAGCAGCCGGGACAGTGGCCAAGAGACCCAGTACTTC

CDR3 length: 14
D gene: NA
clone size: NA
J gene: TRBJ2-7
V gene: TRBV6-2/TRBV6-3
CDR3 protein: CASRRTATAYEQYF
CDR3 DNA: TGTGCCAGCAGACGGACAGCTACGGCCTACGAGCAGTACTTC

CDR3 length: 15
D gene: NA
clone size: few
J gene: TRBJ2-7
V gene: TRBV19
CDR3 protein: CASSLQGGSSYEQYF
CDR3 DNA: TGTGCCAGTAGTCTCCAAGGAGGGAGTAGTTACGAGCAGTACTTC

CDR3 length: 13
D gene: NA
clone size: many
J gene: TRBJ2-2
V gene: TRBV5-1
CDR3 protein: CASSRMGAGELFF
CDR3 DNA: TGCGCCAGCAGCCGCATGGGAGCCGGGGAGCTGTTTTTT

CDR3 length: 15
D gene: NA
clone size: few
J gene: TRBJ1-3
V gene: TRBV28
CDR3 protein: CASSLPGQGGNTIYF
CDR3 DNA: TGTGCCAGCAGTCTACCGGGACAAGGTGGAAACACCATATATTTT

CDR3 length: 13
D gene: TRBD2
clone size: few
J gene: TRBJ2-1
V gene: TRBV30
CDR3 protein: CAWSRGVNNEQFF
CDR3 DNA: TGTGCCTGGAGCCGGGGGGTAAACAATGAGCAGTTCTTC

CDR3 length: 15
D gene: TRBD2
clone size: NA
J gene: TRBJ2-3
V gene: TRBV5-1
CDR3 protein: CASSLGGRSSDTQYF
CDR3 DNA: TGCGCCAGCAGCTTAGGCGGGAGGTCGTCCGATACGCAGTATTTT

CDR3 length: 14
D gene: TRBD1
clone size: few
J gene: TRBJ1-2
V gene: TRBV4-3
CDR3 protein: CASSPGQGSDGYTF
CDR3 DNA: TGCGCCAGCAGCCCGGGACAGGGCAGTGATGGCTACACCTTC

CDR3 length: 15
D gene: NA
clone size: NA
J gene: TRBJ2-3
V gene: TRBV5-5
CDR3 protein: CASALSLQLADTQYF
CDR3 DNA: TGTGCCAGCGCTCTCTCACTCCAGCTCGCAGATACGCAGTATTTT

CDR3 length: 18
D gene: TRBD2
clone size: many
J gene: TRBJ2-1
V gene: TRBV11-2
CDR3 protein: CASSPGLGTSGSFREQFF
CDR3 DNA: TGTGCCAGCAGCCCGGGACTGGGGACTAGCGGGAGTTTTAGGGAGCAGTTCTTC

CDR3 length: 14
D gene: TRBD1
clone size: NA
J gene: TRBJ1-6
V gene: TRBV7-9
CDR3 protein: CASRRTGNNSPLHF
CDR3 DNA: TGTGCCAGCAGGCGGACAGGGAACAATTCACCCCTCCACTTT

CDR3 length: 12
D gene: NA
clone size: few
J gene: TRBJ1-5
V gene: TRBV29-1
CDR3 protein: CSVGHDNQPQHF
CDR3 DNA: TGCAGCGTTGGACACGACAATCAGCCCCAGCATTTT

CDR3 length: 13
D gene: NA
clone size: NA
J gene: TRBJ2-1
V gene: TRBV2
CDR3 protein: CASRPPPYNEQFF
CDR3 DNA: TGTGCCAGCAGACCCCCCCCCTACAATGAGCAGTTCTTC

CDR3 length: 16
D gene: NA
clone size: few
J gene: TRBJ2-5
V gene: TRBV7-9
CDR3 protein: CASSLSQEWYQETQYF
CDR3 DNA: TGTGCCAGCAGCTTATCGCAGGAATGGTACCAAGAGACCCAGTACTTC

CDR3 length: 14
D gene: NA
clone size: NA
J gene: TRBJ2-7
V gene: TRBV5-1
CDR3 protein: CASSFLQGNYEQYF
CDR3 DNA: TGCGCCAGCAGCTTTTTGCAGGGTAATTACGAGCAGTACTTC

CDR3 length: 13
D gene: TRBD1
clone size: few
J gene: TRBJ2-7
V gene: TRBV29-1
CDR3 protein: CSVERNRGYEQYF
CDR3 DNA: TGCAGCGTTGAACGGAACAGGGGCTACGAGCAGTACTTC

CDR3 length: 14
D gene: NA
clone size: many
J gene: TRBJ2-2
V gene: TRBV7-2
CDR3 protein: CASRSGTATGELFF
CDR3 DNA: TGTGCCAGCAGAAGCGGGACAGCCACCGGGGAGCTGTTTTTT

CDR3 length: 15
D gene: TRBD1
clone size: NA
J gene: TRBJ2-3
V gene: TRBV5-6
CDR3 protein: CASSLTGQVIDTQYF
CDR3 DNA: TGTGCCAGCAGCCTGACGGGACAGGTGATAGATACGCAGTATTTT

CDR3 length: 13
D gene: NA
clone size: NA
J gene: TRBJ2-2
V gene: TRBV30
CDR3 protein: CAWSVLGTGELFF
CDR3 DNA: TGTGCCTGGAGTGTACTAGGAACCGGGGAGCTGTTTTTT

CDR3 length: 13
D gene: NA
clone size: many
J gene: TRBJ2-7
V gene: TRBV5-5
CDR3 protein: CASSLHGSYEQYF
CDR3 DNA: TGTGCCAGCAGCTTGCACGGCTCCTACGAGCAGTACTTC

CDR3 length: 15
D gene: TRBD2
clone size: few
J gene: TRBJ2-3
V gene: TRBV12-3/TRBV12-4
CDR3 protein: CASTPAGGRTDTQYF
CDR3 DNA: TGTGCCAGCACCCCAGCGGGAGGACGCACAGATACGCAGTATTTT

CDR3 length: 14
D gene: TRBD2
clone size: NA
J gene: TRBJ2-1
V gene: TRBV29-1
CDR3 protein: CSGRLAGAQTEQFF
CDR3 DNA: TGCAGCGGAAGACTAGCGGGAGCCCAAACTGAGCAGTTCTTC

CDR3 length: 15
D gene: NA
clone size: few
J gene: TRBJ1-6
V gene: TRBV28
CDR3 protein: CASRPRGAYNSPLHF
CDR3 DNA: TGTGCCAGCAGACCGAGGGGCGCCTATAATTCACCCCTCCACTTT

CDR3 length: 16
D gene: NA
clone size: NA
J gene: TRBJ2-7
V gene: TRBV4-3
CDR3 protein: CASSQEWGTPRGEQCF
CDR3 DNA: TGCGCCAGCAGCCAAGAATGGGGGACACCGAGAGGGGAGCAGTGCTTC

CDR3 length: 14
D gene: NA
clone size: NA
J gene: TRBJ2-7
V gene: TRBV4-2
CDR3 protein: CASSQDGLGYEQYF
CDR3 DNA: TGTGCCAGCAGCCAAGATGGGTTGGGCTACGAGCAGTACTTC

CDR3 length: 12
D gene: NA
clone size: many
J gene: TRBJ1-1
V gene: TRBV11-2
CDR3 protein: CASSLLDREAFF
CDR3 DNA: TGTGCCAGCAGCTTATTAGACAGGGAAGCTTTCTTT

CDR3 length: 13
D gene: NA
clone size: NA
J gene: TRBJ1-3
V gene: TRBV12-3/TRBV12-4
CDR3 protein: CASSRHNGNTIYF
CDR3 DNA: TGTGCCAGCAGCCGACACAATGGAAACACCATATATTTT

CDR3 length: 14
D gene: TRBD2
clone size: NA
J gene: TRBJ2-3
V gene: TRBV20-1
CDR3 protein: CSAPAGYGTDTQYF
CDR3 DNA: TGCAGTGCTCCAGCGGGATACGGCACAGATACGCAGTATTTT

CDR3 length: 15
D gene: NA
clone size: few
J gene: TRBJ2-7
V gene: TRBV20-1
CDR3 protein: CSAIRRVPTEYEQYF
CDR3 DNA: TGCAGTGCTATCCGGAGGGTCCCGACTGAATACGAGCAGTACTTC

CDR3 length: 12
D gene: NA
clone size: few
J gene: TRBJ2-1
V gene: TRBV3-1
CDR3 protein: CASSPKFMEQFF
CDR3 DNA: TGTGCCAGCAGCCCAAAGTTTATGGAGCAGTTCTTC

CDR3 length: 14
D gene: TRBD1
clone size: few
J gene: TRBJ2-2
V gene: TRBV24-1
CDR3 protein: CAISGTGVPGELFF
CDR3 DNA: TGTGCCATCTCGGGGACAGGGGTCCCCGGGGAGCTGTTTTTT

CDR3 length: 13
D gene: NA
clone size: many
J gene: TRBJ2-5
V gene: TRBV25-1
CDR3 protein: CASSFGFDETQYF
CDR3 DNA: TGTGCCAGCAGTTTCGGGTTCGATGAGACCCAGTACTTC

CDR3 length: 13
D gene: NA
clone size: few
J gene: TRBJ2-3
V gene: TRBV10-3
CDR3 protein: CAIRAEVTDTQYF
CDR3 DNA: TGTGCCATCAGAGCGGAAGTCACAGATACGCAGTATTTT

CDR3 length: 15
D gene: NA
clone size: many
J gene: TRBJ1-4
V gene: TRBV5-1
CDR3 protein: CASSLEVTSGGKLFF
CDR3 DNA: TGCGCCAGCAGCTTGGAGGTTACCTCGGGGGGAAAACTGTTTTTT

CDR3 length: 16
D gene: NA
clone size: few
J gene: TRBJ2-1
V gene: TRBV20-1
CDR3 protein: CSARDRGQGSYNEQFF
CDR3 DNA: TGCAGTGCTAGAGATCGGGGCCAGGGCTCCTACAATGAGCAGTTCTTC

CDR3 length: 16
D gene: TRBD2
clone size: NA
J gene: TRBJ2-1
V gene: TRBV12-3/TRBV12-4
CDR3 protein: CASSEERTSGYNEQFF
CDR3 DNA: TGTGCCAGCAGCGAGGAACGGACTAGCGGCTACAATGAGCAGTTCTTC

CDR3 length: 13
D gene: NA
clone size: few
J gene: TRBJ1-6
V gene: TRBV19
CDR3 protein: CASRDQSHSPLHF
CDR3 DNA: TGTGCCAGCCGGGACCAATCTCATTCACCCCTCCACTTT

CDR3 length: 16
D gene: TRBD2
clone size: many
J gene: TRBJ2-5
V gene: TRBV7-2
CDR3 protein: CAISKKRASGRETQYF
CDR3 DNA: TGTGCGATCAGTAAGAAGAGGGCTAGCGGGAGAGAGACCCAGTACTTC

CDR3 length: 14
D gene: NA
clone size: few
J gene: TRBJ2-7
V gene: TRBV28
CDR3 protein: CASSSHQQPYEQYF
CDR3 DNA: TGTGCCAGCAGTTCCCACCAACAGCCCTACGAGCAGTACTTC

CDR3 length: 15
D gene: NA
clone size: NA
J gene: TRBJ2-1
V gene: TRBV28
CDR3 protein: CASSLSRLGYNEQFF
CDR3 DNA: TGTGCCAGCAGTTTATCTCGACTGGGCTACAATGAGCAGTTCTTC

CDR3 length: 15
D gene: TRBD2
clone size: NA
J gene: TRBJ2-3
V gene: TRBV11-2
CDR3 protein: CASSILAEPIDTQYF
CDR3 DNA: TGTGCCAGCAGCATACTAGCGGAACCCATCGATACGCAGTATTTT

CDR3 length: 13
D gene: NA
clone size: few
J gene: TRBJ1-1
V gene: TRBV14
CDR3 protein: CASSQTPNTEAFF
CDR3 DNA: TGTGCCAGCAGCCAAACACCGAACACTGAAGCTTTCTTT

CDR3 length: 16
D gene: NA
clone size: few
J gene: TRBJ2-3
V gene: TRBV15
CDR3 protein: CATSRDIARGQDTQYF
CDR3 DNA: TGTGCCACCAGCAGAGATATTGCCAGGGGTCAAGATACGCAGTATTTT

CDR3 length: 12
D gene: NA
clone size: few
J gene: TRBJ2-1
V gene: TRBV7-2
CDR3 protein: CASSLDLERKLF
CDR3 DNA: TGTGCCAGCAGCTTAGATTTGGAGCGCAAGCTCTTC

CDR3 length: 15
D gene: TRBD1
clone size: NA
J gene: TRBJ2-3
V gene: TRBV7-2
CDR3 protein: CASSSRTGGGDTQYF
CDR3 DNA: TGTGCCAGCAGCTCCAGGACAGGGGGCGGTGATACGCAGTATTTT

CDR3 length: 17
D gene: NA
clone size: NA
J gene: TRBJ2-7
V gene: TRBV20-1
CDR3 protein: CSATPGQADYSSGEQYF
CDR3 DNA: TGCAGTGCTACCCCGGGCCAGGCGGACTACTCATCCGGCGAGCAGTACTTC

CDR3 length: 14
D gene: TRBD2
clone size: NA
J gene: TRBJ2-7
V gene: TRBV6-2/TRBV6-3
CDR3 protein: CASSSGSGAYEQYF
CDR3 DNA: TGTGCCAGCAGCAGCGGGAGCGGAGCTTACGAGCAGTACTTC

CDR3 length: 18
D gene: TRBD1
clone size: NA
J gene: TRBJ2-3
V gene: TRBV12-3/TRBV12-4
CDR3 protein: CALCSNPGQGANTDTQYF
CDR3 DNA: TGTGCCCTCTGTTCTAACCCGGGACAGGGGGCTAATACAGATACGCAGTATTTT

CDR3 length: 14
D gene: NA
clone size: NA
J gene: TRBJ2-5
V gene: TRBV4-1
CDR3 protein: CASSQEETGETQYF
CDR3 DNA: TGCGCCAGCAGCCAAGAAGAAACAGGGGAGACCCAGTACTTC